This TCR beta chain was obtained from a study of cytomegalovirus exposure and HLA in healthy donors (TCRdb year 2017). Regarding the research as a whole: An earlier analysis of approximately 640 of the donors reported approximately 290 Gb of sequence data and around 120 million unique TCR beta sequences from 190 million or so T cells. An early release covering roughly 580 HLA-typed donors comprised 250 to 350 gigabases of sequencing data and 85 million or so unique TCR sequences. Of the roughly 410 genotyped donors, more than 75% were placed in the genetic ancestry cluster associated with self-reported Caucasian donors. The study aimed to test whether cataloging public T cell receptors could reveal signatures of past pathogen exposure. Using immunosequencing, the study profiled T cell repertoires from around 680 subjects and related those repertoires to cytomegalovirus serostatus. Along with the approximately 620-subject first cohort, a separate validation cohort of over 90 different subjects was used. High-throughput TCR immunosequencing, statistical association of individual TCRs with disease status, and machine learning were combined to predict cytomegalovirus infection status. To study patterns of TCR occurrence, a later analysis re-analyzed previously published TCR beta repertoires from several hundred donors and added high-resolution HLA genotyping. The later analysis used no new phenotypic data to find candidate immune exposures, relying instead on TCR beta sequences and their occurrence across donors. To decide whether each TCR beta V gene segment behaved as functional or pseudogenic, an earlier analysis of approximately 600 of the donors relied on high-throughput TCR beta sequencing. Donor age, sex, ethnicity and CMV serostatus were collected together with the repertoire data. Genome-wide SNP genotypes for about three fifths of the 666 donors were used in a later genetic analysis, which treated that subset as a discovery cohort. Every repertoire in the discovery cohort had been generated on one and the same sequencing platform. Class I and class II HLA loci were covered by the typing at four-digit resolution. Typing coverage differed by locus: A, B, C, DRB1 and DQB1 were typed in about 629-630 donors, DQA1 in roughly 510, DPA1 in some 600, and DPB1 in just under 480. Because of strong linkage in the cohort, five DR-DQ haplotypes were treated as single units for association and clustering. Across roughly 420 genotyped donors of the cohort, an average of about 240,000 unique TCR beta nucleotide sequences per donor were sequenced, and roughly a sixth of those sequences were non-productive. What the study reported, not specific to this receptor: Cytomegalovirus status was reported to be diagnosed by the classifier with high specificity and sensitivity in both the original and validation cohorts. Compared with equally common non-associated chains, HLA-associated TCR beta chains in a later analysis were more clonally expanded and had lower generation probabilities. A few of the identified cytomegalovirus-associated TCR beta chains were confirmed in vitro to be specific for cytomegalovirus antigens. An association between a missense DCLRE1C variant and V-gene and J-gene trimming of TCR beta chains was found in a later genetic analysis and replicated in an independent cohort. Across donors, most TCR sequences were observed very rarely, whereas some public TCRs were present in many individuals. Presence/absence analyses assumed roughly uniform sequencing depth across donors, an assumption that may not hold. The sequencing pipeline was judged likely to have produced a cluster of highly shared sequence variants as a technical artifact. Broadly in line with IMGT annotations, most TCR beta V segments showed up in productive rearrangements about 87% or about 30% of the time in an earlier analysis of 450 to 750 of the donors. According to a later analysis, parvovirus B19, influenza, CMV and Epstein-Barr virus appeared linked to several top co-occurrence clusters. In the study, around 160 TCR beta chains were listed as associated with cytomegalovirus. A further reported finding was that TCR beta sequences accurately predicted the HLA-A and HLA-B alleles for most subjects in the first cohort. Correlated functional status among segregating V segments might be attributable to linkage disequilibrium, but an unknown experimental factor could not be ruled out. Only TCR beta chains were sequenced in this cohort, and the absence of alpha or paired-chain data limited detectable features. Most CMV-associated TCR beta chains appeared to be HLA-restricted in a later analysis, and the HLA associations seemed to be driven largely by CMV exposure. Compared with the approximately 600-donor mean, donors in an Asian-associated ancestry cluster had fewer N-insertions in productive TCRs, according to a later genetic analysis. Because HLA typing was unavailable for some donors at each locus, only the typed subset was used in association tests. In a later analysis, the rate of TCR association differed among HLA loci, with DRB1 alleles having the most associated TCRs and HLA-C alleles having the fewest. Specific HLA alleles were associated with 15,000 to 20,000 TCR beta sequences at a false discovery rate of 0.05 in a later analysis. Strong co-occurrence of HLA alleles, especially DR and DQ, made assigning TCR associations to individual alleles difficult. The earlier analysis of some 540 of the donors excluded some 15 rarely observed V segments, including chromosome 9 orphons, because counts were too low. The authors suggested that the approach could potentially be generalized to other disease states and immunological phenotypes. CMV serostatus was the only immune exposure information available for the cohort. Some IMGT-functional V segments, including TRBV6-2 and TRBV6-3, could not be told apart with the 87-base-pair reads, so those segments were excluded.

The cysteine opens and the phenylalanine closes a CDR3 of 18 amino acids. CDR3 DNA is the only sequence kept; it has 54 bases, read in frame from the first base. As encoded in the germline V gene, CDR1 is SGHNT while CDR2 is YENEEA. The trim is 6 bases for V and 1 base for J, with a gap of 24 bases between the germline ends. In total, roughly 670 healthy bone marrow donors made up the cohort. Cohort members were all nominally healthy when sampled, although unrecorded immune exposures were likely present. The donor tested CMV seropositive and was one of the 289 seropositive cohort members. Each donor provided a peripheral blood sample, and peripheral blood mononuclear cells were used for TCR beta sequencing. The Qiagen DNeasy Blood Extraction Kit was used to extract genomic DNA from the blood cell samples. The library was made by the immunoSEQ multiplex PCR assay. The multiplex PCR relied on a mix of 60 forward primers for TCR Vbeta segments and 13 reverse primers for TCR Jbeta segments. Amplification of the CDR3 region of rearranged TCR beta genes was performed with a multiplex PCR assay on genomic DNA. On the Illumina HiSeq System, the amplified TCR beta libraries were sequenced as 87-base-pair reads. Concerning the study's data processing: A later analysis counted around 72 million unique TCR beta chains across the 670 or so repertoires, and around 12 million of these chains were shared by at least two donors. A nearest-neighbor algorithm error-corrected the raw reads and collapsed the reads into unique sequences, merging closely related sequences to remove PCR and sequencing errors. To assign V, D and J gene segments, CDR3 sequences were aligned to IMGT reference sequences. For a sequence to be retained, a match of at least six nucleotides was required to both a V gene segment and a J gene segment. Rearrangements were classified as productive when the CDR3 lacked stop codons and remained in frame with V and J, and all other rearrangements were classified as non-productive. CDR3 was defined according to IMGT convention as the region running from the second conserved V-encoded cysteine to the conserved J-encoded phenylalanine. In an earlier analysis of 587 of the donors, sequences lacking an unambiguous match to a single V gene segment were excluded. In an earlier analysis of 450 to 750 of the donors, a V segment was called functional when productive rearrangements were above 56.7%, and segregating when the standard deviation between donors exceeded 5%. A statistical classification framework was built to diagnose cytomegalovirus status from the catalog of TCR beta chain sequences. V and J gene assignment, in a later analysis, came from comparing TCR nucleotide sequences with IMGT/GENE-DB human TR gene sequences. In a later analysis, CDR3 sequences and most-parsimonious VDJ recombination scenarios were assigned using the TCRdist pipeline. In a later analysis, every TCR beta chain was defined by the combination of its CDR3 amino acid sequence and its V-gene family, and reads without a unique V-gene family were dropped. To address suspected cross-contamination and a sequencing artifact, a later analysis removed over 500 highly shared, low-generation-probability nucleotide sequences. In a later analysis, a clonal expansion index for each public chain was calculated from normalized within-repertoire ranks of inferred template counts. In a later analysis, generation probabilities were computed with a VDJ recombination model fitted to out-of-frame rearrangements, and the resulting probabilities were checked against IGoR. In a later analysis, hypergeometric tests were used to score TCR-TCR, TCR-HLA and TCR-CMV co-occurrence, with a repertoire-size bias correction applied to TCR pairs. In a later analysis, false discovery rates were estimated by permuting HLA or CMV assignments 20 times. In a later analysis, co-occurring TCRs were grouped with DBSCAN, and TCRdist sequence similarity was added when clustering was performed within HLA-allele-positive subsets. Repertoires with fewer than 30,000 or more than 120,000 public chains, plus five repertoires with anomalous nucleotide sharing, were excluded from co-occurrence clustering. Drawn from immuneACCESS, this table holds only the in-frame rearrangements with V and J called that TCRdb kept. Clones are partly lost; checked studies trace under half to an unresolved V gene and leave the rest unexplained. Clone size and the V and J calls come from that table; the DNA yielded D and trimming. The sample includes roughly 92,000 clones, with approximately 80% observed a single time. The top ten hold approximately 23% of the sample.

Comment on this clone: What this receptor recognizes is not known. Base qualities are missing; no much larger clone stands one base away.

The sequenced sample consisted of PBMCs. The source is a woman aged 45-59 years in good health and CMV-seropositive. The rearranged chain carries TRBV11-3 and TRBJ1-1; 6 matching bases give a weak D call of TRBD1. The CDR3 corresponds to CASRPSGEGVEWNTEAFF. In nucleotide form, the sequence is TGTGCCAGCAGACCCTCGGGGGAGGGGGTGGAATGGAACACTGAAGCTTTCTTT.